The 7 T cell receptor beta chains given below trace back to one sample, sequenced in a study of response to subunit inactivated influenza vaccine. TCRdb independently ran MiXCR on the RT-PCR reads; one entry per CDR3 protein. The sample gives about 650,000 distinct CDR3 sequences, 12% to 15% of which show up once; about 7.6% is in the top ten. The sample consisted of PBMCs from blood, taken around 14 days before vaccination. Receptor source: a man aged 50 or older who received an inactivated influenza vaccine.

The rearrangement uses TRBV9 and TRBJ2-1, with 9 bases that match TRBD1. CDR1 and CDR2 from the germline V gene are SGDLS and YYNGEE. The CDR3 length is 15 residues. After removal of 3 bases from V and 8 bases from J, the junction contained 9 bases not matched to a gene. The CDR3 sequence is CASSGDRGLYHEQFF. Written as DNA, the CDR3 is TGTGCCAGCAGCGGCGACAGGGGGTTATATCATGAGCAGTTCTTC.

This clonotype was detected ten times or more. The J gene is TRBJ2-1, the V gene TRBV3-1; 7 bases agree with TRBD1. There are 18 residues in the CDR3. V dropped 0 bases and J dropped 4; count of bases not matched to a gene: 12. The V gene's germline CDR1 is LGHDT and CDR2 YNNKEL (reference sequence). This CDR3 reads CASSQEGQGRGTYNEQFF. In DNA form, the CDR3 reads TGTGCCAGCAGCCAAGAAGGTCAGGGCAGGGGGACGTACAATGAGCAGTTCTTC.

A few counts support this clonotype. The V call is TRBV4-1, the J call TRBJ2-1, with 9 bases that match TRBD2. Unmatched junction bases numbered 12, after V lost 6 bases and J lost 6 bases. Looked up from germline, CDR1 is MGHRA and CDR2 is YSYEKL. The CDR3 contains 16 residues. CDR3 nucleotide sequence: TGCGCCAGCAGGCGAATGGGCGGGGGGGCATTCAATGAGCAGTTCTTC. This translates into CASRRMGGGAFNEQFF.

This clonotype has a count of ten or more. The chain links TRBV6-2 or TRBV6-3 to TRBJ1-2; no clear D gene. Germline V gene data show CDR1 as MNHEY and CDR2 as SVGEGT. The CDR3 has 11 amino acids. The germline V and J ends were trimmed by 8 bases and 0 bases, with 4 bases remaining between them. CDR3 sequence reads: CASGANYGYTF. CDR3 bases: TGTGCCAGCGGGGCTAACTATGGCTACACCTTC.

This clonotype was observed many times. V is TRBV4-2 and J is TRBJ2-4; no clear D gene. The CDR3 is 16 residues long. Germline lookup yields CDR1 LGHNA and CDR2 YNFKEQ. V gave up 0 bases and J gave up 0 bases, with 9 bases separating them. The CDR3 spells CASSQDVVLAKNIQYF. For the CDR3, the DNA is TGTGCCAGCAGCCAAGATGTGGTACTAGCCAAAAACATTCAGTACTTC.

The chain uses TRBV10-3 and TRBJ2-3, with D maybe TRBD2 (6 bases). The CDR3 loop spans 14 amino acids. CDR1 ENHRY and CDR2 SYGVKD come from the germline V gene. The V end was cut by 10 bases, the J end by 0 bases, with 14 bases between. DNA of the CDR3: TGTGCCACGGAGGCGGGACTCAGCACAGATACGCAGTATTTT. It codes for CATEAGLSTDTQYF.

The chain employs TRBV12-3 or TRBV12-4 and TRBJ2-1; 8 bases fit TRBD2. The CDR3 runs 15 residues. The V and J ends lost 6 bases and 5 bases, in that order; junction bases with no gene match: 9. The CDR3, as DNA: TGTGCCAGCAGCCTGCCGGGACTAGGAGACAATGAGCAGTTCTTC. Protein: CASSLPGLGDNEQFF.